This T cell receptor (beta chain) was captured in a study of blood T cell repertoires in COVID-19. Study background: Samples taken during acute and convalescent COVID-19 were collected in the United States, Italy and Spain. PBMCs, B-cell-depleted T cells, or T cells provided the cDNA or gDNA that made up the material.

Trimming removed 8 bases from V and 2 bases from J, with 19 bases in between. CDR3 length: 15 amino acids. Germline CDR1 is MDHEN and CDR2 is SYDVKM. In the original processing: Reference gene primer amplification gave estimated nucleated cell counts. Profiled with immunoSEQ multiplex PCR; TCRdb holds only in-frame clones, not every one. D and trimming come from the DNA, and the V and J calls and clone size come from that table. The repertoire has about 250,000 clones, around 89% of them found once; the top ten carry under 0.95%. The rearrangement links TRBV28 to TRBJ2-7; D remains ambiguous. The sequenced sample consisted of peripheral blood. The sequence was collected from a man under 40 with acute or convalescent COVID-19. The CDR3 nucleotides read TGTGCCAGCCGACTCTTTCCCGGCGGAACCTACGAGCAGTACTTC. This sequence encodes CASRLFPGGTYEQYF.